Following are 8 T cell receptor beta chains from one sample sequenced in a study of T-cell memory formation after mild COVID-19 (dated by TCRdb to the early 2020s). The method behind the library was 5' RACE. Sequencer: Illumina NovaSeq 6000. The public reads were quality trimmed at Q25 with fastp and then assembled into clones with MiXCR by TCRdb, keeping productive beta chains. Entries that share a CDR3 protein sequence are merged under the most common genes and DNA. Here the sample has 300,000 to 400,000 distinct CDR3 sequences; approximately 15% occur a single time. The ten largest clones represent around 24% of the sample. Sequenced: PBMCs or a T cell subset sorted from them (not recorded which). The receptors were sampled from a man aged 18 to 30 who had mild COVID-19 (a few samples of this study predate the infection). The sample titles of this study are shuffled in the database, so cell type and time point are left out; the donor was told from shared clones.

V usage is TRBV7-6 and J usage is TRBJ2-2; D might be TRBD1 (6 bases). The ends were cut back, 7 bases at V and 10 bases at J, with 22 bases in the middle. Germline loops: CDR1 SGHVS, CDR2 FNYEAQ. The CDR3 totals 15 residues. The CDR3, as DNA: TGTGCCAGCACGCCACAGGGCCTCAGGGGATTGGAGCTGTTTTTT. Translated: CASTPQGLRGLELFF.

The CDR3 loop is CASSFLGDGAEAFF. The CDR3 coding sequence is TGCGCCAGCAGCTTCCTAGGGGATGGAGCTGAAGCTTTCTTT. The J gene is TRBJ1-1, the V gene TRBV5-1, with a possible D match to TRBD1 (5 bases). This CDR3 region has 14 residues. Germline CDR1 and CDR2: SGHRS and YFSETQ. Trimming shortened V by 2 bases and J by 6 bases, and 14 bases separated the two germline ends.

This sequence joins TRBV20-1 and TRBJ2-1; the match to TRBD2 covers 8 bases. CDR1 is DFQATT and CDR2 is SNEGSKA in the germline V gene (reference sequence). CDR3 length equals 14 residues. Germline trimming cut 6 bases from V and 4 bases from J; bases unmatched to any gene: 8. For the CDR3, the DNA is TGCAGTGCCCGGGGGAGCGGGGGTTACAATGAGCAGTTCTTC. Residues: CSARGSGGYNEQFF.

Worth noting for this clonotype: One junction end does not reproduce the germline sequence, and a read error may be involved. The chain links TRBV4-2 to TRBJ1-2, with D possibly matching TRBD1 (6 bases). Germline-derived CDR1 and CDR2 are LGHNA and YNFKEQ. The CDR3 sequence is 16 residues long. The CDR3 DNA reads as TGTGACAGCAGCCAAGAGCCCCAGGGGTCTGAGTATGGCTACACCTTC. This sequence encodes CDSSQEPQGSEYGYTF.

The table lists this clonotype with a few counts. The chain couples TRBV7-9 to TRBJ1-4; the D gene is possibly TRBD1 (5 bases). This CDR3 has 18 amino acids. CDR1 and CDR2 (germline): SEHNR, FQNEAQ (reference sequence). V lost 4 bases and J 0 bases, leaving 18 bases between the germline ends. The CDR3 nucleotides are TGTGCCAGCAGCTCGGGACTCCTCTTTGGGGCAACTAATGAAAAACTGTTTTTT. Protein product: CASSSGLLFGATNEKLFF. Drawing the rest from reference TRBV7-9 and TRBJ1-4, the complete variable domain is DTGVSQNPRHKITKRGQNVTFRCDPISEHNRLYWYRQTLGQGPEFLTYFQNEAQLEKSRLLSDRFSAERPKGSFSTLEIQRTEQGDSAMYLCASSSGLLFGATNEKLFFGSGTQLSVL.

Only a few counts were recorded for this clonotype. The chain links TRBV20-1 to TRBJ2-7, with D tentatively TRBD2 (5 bases). The germline V and J ends were trimmed by 5 bases and 2 bases, with 13 bases remaining between them. CDR3 length: 13 amino acids. The V gene's germline CDR1 is DFQATT and CDR2 SNEGSKA (reference sequence). CDR3 bases: TGCAGTGCTTCCCGACGGGAAACCTACGAGCAGTACTTC. This codes for CSASRRETYEQYF.

This clonotype was observed many times. The chain combines TRBV20-1 with TRBJ2-1, with D tentatively TRBD1 (6 bases). The CDR3 spans 15 residues. CDR1 is DFQATT and CDR2 is SNEGSKA in the germline V gene (reference sequence). Trimming took 0 bases from V and 3 from J, leaving 12 bases between them. The CDR3 nucleotides read TGCAGTGCTAGAGAAGCGTACAGGGACTACAATGAGCAGTTCTTC. Protein: CSAREAYRDYNEQFF.

This clonotype occurred a few times. V gene TRBV18 combines with J gene TRBJ2-3; possibly TRBD2 for D (6 bases). The germline V and J ends were trimmed by 3 bases and 6 bases, with 19 bases remaining between them. In germline, CDR1 is KGHSH, CDR2 LQKENI. This CDR3 comprises 16 residues. The CDR3 DNA sequence: TGTGCCAGCTCACCCTCGAGTAGGGGAGGTACGGATACGCAGTATTTT. It translates to CASSPSSRGGTDTQYF.